Listed below are T cell receptor beta chains from one sample, sequenced in a study of cytomegalovirus exposure and HLA in healthy donors. The assay was immunoSEQ multiplex PCR, and TCRdb's table has in-frame clones only and misses some. Here the sample spans roughly 150,000 clones, approximately 70% being singletons. The specimen sequenced was PBMCs. The receptor set was obtained from a young woman in good health and CMV-seropositive. The CDR3 runs from the conserved cysteine through the conserved F or W. Fields, in order: clone size, J gene, V gene, D gene, CDR3 DNA, CDR3 protein. A D gene is named only where the DNA matches it firmly. Size is stated for part of the rows, as once, few or many counts, or as a class when the clone is expanded.

>NA|TRBJ1-5|TRBV4-2|NA
TGTGCCAGCAGCCAAGATCCCGGTAATCAGCCCCAGCATTTT
CASSQDPGNQPQHF
>NA|TRBJ1-6|TRBV4-2|TRBD1
TGTGCCAGCAGCCAAGTAAAGGGACAGGGTGGGAAAAGGTCCTATAATTCACCCCTCCACTTT
CASSQVKGQGGKRSYNSPLHF
>NA|TRBJ2-3|TRBV10-3|TRBD1
TGTGCCATCAGTGGTCAAACCTCCGGGACAGGGGAGGGTACGCAGTATTTT
CAISGQTSGTGEGTQYF
>NA|TRBJ1-2|TRBV30|NA
TGTGCCTGGAGTGGCTGGGGCGCGGGAGGCTACACCTTC
CAWSGWGAGGYTF
>NA|TRBJ2-1|TRBV5-1|NA
TGCGCCAGCAGCTTTAACACTCGAGGAACTGAGCAGTTCTTC
CASSFNTRGTEQFF
>NA|TRBJ2-5|TRBV18|NA
TGTGCCAGCTCACCGGGGGCCGGAGAGACCCAGTACTTC
CASSPGAGETQYF
>NA|TRBJ2-3|TRBV4-3|TRBD2
TGCGCCAGCAGCCAATCTAGCGGGGGGCGCACAGATACGCAGTATTTT
CASSQSSGGRTDTQYF
>NA|TRBJ2-1|TRBV13|TRBD1
TGTGCCAGCAGCTCCGGACAGGGGGGCCCCTACAATGAGCAGTTCTTC
CASSSGQGGPYNEQFF
>NA|TRBJ1-4|TRBV15|TRBD1
TGTGCCACCAGCAGAGATTTGGGACAGGGGGCACTAGGAACTAATGAAAAACTGTTTTTT
CATSRDLGQGALGTNEKLFF
>NA|TRBJ1-5|TRBV28|NA
TGTGCCAGCAGTCAGGCGTCAAGCAATCAGCCCCAGCATTTT
CASSQASSNQPQHF
>NA|TRBJ1-1|TRBV6-6|NA
TGTGCCAGCAGTGCCACAGACAGTCCTGAAGCTTTCTTT
CASSATDSPEAFF
>NA|TRBJ2-7|TRBV11-2|NA
TGTGCCAGCAGCCCTAGGGGGGGCGAGCAGTACTTC
CASSPRGGEQYF
>NA|TRBJ1-2|TRBV18|TRBD1
TGTGCCAGCTCACCCGAAGACAGGGTTCTTACTGACTACACCTTC
CASSPEDRVLTDYTF
>NA|TRBJ2-2|TRBV19|TRBD1
TGTGCCAGTAACCACGACAGGGCGTCGGGCACCGGGGAGCTGTTTTTT
CASNHDRASGTGELFF
>once|TRBJ2-3|TRBV5-1|NA
TGCGCCAGCAGCTTGGCGGGGGGCACAGATACGCAGTATTTT
CASSLAGGTDTQYF
>few|TRBJ2-1|TRBV4-1|TRBD2
TGCGCCAGCAGCCAAGAAACTAGCGGGGGGTTCGATGAGCAGTTCTTC
CASSQETSGGFDEQFF
>NA|TRBJ1-2|TRBV14|NA
TGTGCCAGCAGCCCTACCCCGATTAGCGTCTATGGCTACACCTTC
CASSPTPISVYGYTF
>NA|TRBJ1-1|TRBV4-1|TRBD1
TGCGCCAGCAGCCAAGGACAGGGGATGAACACTGAAGCTTTCTTT
CASSQGQGMNTEAFF
>few|TRBJ2-5|TRBV27|TRBD2
TGTGCCAGCAAACCTAGCGGGCCCAATCGCGAGACCCAGTACTTC
CASKPSGPNRETQYF
>NA|TRBJ1-4|TRBV19|NA
TGTGCCTCCTACGGGGGGGGATTTGAAAAACTGTTTTTT
CASYGGGFEKLFF
>NA|TRBJ2-7|TRBV4-3|NA
TGCGCCAGCAGCCAAGGTCTTATTAAGCTGGGGGCTTACGAGCAGTACTTC
CASSQGLIKLGAYEQYF
>few|TRBJ2-7|TRBV7-9|NA
TGTGCCAGCAGCTTACTCCCGGGGAGGGGGTCCTACGAGCAGTACTTC
CASSLLPGRGSYEQYF
>NA|TRBJ2-3|TRBV4-1|TRBD2
TGCGCCAGCAGCCAAAAGCTAGCGGGGGGCACAGATACGCAGTATTTT
CASSQKLAGGTDTQYF
>NA|TRBJ1-3|TRBV13|TRBD1
TGTGCCAGCAGCGGAGGGACAGGGGGCCGAAACACCATATATTTT
CASSGGTGGRNTIYF
>few|TRBJ1-5|TRBV6-4|NA
TGTGCCAGCAGTGACCCGGAGGGTTTCAATCAGCCCCAGCATTTT
CASSDPEGFNQPQHF
>NA|TRBJ2-1|TRBV4-3|NA
TGCGCCAGCAGCCAAGGTCGCGAGGTCGGTCATGTCTTC
CASSQGREVGHVF
>NA|TRBJ1-5|TRBV5-8|NA
TGTGCCAGCAGCTTGGCGCGGGCCCTCAATCAGCCCCAGCATTTT
CASSLARALNQPQHF
>NA|TRBJ1-2|TRBV5-5|NA
TGTGCCAGCAGCTTGGAGTGGGGGCACTATGGCTACACCTTC
CASSLEWGHYGYTF
>few|TRBJ1-6|TRBV9|TRBD1
TGTGCCAGCAGCGCCGGGACAGGTCCTAATTCACCCCTCCACTTT
CASSAGTGPNSPLHF
>few|TRBJ1-6|TRBV6-1|NA
TGTGCCAGCAGTGAAACGGACGGGGGGTCACCCCTCCACTTT
CASSETDGGSPLHF
>NA|TRBJ2-2|TRBV15|NA
TGTGCCACCGGGACTCCGAACACCGGGGAGCTGTTTTTT
CATGTPNTGELFF
>few|TRBJ2-1|TRBV4-2|NA
TGTGCCAGCAGCCAAGGTGGACTCTACAATGAGCAGTTCTTC
CASSQGGLYNEQFF
>few|TRBJ2-3|TRBV7-2|TRBD2
TGTGCCAGCAGCTCCGGGCTAGCGGGCGGGTCGGATACGCAGTATTTT
CASSSGLAGGSDTQYF
>NA|TRBJ2-5|TRBV4-1|TRBD2
TGCGCCAGCAGCCAAGATGCGGGACTAGGTTGGACCCAGTACTTC
CASSQDAGLGWTQYF
>once|TRBJ1-3|TRBV7-2|TRBD1
TGTGCCAGCAGACAGGACAGGTTCTCTGGAAACACCATATATTTT
CASRQDRFSGNTIYF
>NA|TRBJ2-6|TRBV5-6|TRBD1
TGTGCCAGCAGCTTGAGTTTGAGACAGGGGGCGCTTGGGGCCAACGTCCTGACTTTC
CASSLSLRQGALGANVLTF
>few|TRBJ1-5|TRBV27|NA
TGTGCCAGCAGGGGGCGCTCAGGTATACATCAGCCCCAGCATTTT
CASRGRSGIHQPQHF
>NA|TRBJ1-2|TRBV19|TRBD1
TGTGCCAGTAGTATCGACAGGGAAAGCCTTGGCTACACCTTC
CASSIDRESLGYTF
>NA|TRBJ1-2|TRBV9|TRBD1
TGTGCCAGCGGGGACAGACCCCACTATGGCTACACCTTC
CASGDRPHYGYTF
>NA|TRBJ1-2|TRBV7-2|TRBD1
TGTGCCAGCAGCCGGGACAGGGGACCATATGGCTACACCTTC
CASSRDRGPYGYTF
>NA|TRBJ1-1|TRBV7-9|NA
TGTGCCAGCAGCTCGAACAGGAACACTGAAGCTTTCTTT
CASSSNRNTEAFF
>NA|TRBJ2-1|TRBV4-3|TRBD2
TGCGCCAGCAGCCGGAAGCGGGGGAGTGAGCAGTTCTTC
CASSRKRGSEQFF
>NA|TRBJ2-2|TRBV18|NA
TGTGCCAGCTCGACAGAGAACACCGGGGAGCTGTTTTTT
CASSTENTGELFF
>few|TRBJ1-1|TRBV29-1|NA
TGCAGCGTCGGACAGACGAACACTGAAGCTTTCTTT
CSVGQTNTEAFF
>NA|TRBJ2-6|TRBV25-1|TRBD2
TGTGCCAGCAGTGCCCGGGGGGACTCTGGGGCCAACGTCCCGACTTTC
CASSARGDSGANVPTF
>NA|TRBJ2-2|TRBV6-4|NA
TGTGCCAGCAGTGACTCGCCGGACTCTAACACCGGGGAGCTGTTTTTT
CASSDSPDSNTGELFF